Each of the 2 T cell receptor beta chains below was sequenced from the same sample in a study of shared clonotypes between healthy human individuals. The repertoire was sequenced with immunoSEQ multiplex PCR; TCRdb's copy has only in-frame clones and lacks some. This table holds millions of clones, roughly 92% found once. Sequencing was done on a sample of naive CD4+ T cells sorted from blood. Subset of the sample: CD45RA+ positively selected. These TCRs come from a man aged 18-30 years in good health.

V and J are TRBV6-7 and TRBJ2-7, with D maybe TRBD1 (6 bases). TRBV6-7 is given ORF status, its function remaining uncertain. Trimming left V 7 bases short and J 5 bases short, with 24 bases between. This CDR3 has 16 residues. The chain's CDR3 is CASTLTVVQGCDEQYF. CDR3 sequence (DNA): TGTGCCAGCACCCTCACAGTAGTACAGGGTTGTGACGAGCAGTACTTC.

Only one count was recorded for this clone. This chain connects TRBV30 to TRBJ1-1; TRBD1 matches at 11 bases. The CDR3 covers 15 residues. Germline V gene data show CDR1 as GTSNPN and CDR2 as SVGIG (reference sequence). Germline trimming cut 1 base from V and 7 bases from J; bases unmatched to any gene: 8. The CDR3 is CAWSGTGGARVEAFF. CDR3 nucleotide sequence: TGTGCCTGGAGTGGGACAGGGGGCGCGAGGGTTGAAGCTTTCTTT.